This TCR beta chain stems from a study of blood T cell repertoires in COVID-19. Study-level information: COVID-19 samples, acute and convalescent, were from the United States, Italy and Spain.

In the authors' methods: Amplification of reference gene primers provided the estimated nucleated cell counts. TCRdb's table, derived via immunoSEQ multiplex PCR, lists solely in-frame clones and lacks some. V and J calls and clone size come straight from that table; D and trimming were deduced from the DNA. Among about 150,000 clones, around nine tenths were seen once, and the ten largest hold roughly 2.2%. Per germline, CDR1 SGHVS and CDR2 FNYEAQ. Germline trimming cut 6 bases from V and 6 bases from J; bases unmatched to any gene: 10. The CDR3 has 14 residues. Sequenced: peripheral blood. This chain uses TRBV7-6 with TRBJ2-7; 8 nucleotides match TRBD2. The TCR sequence derives from a woman in her 70s with acute or convalescent COVID-19. The CDR3 loop reads CASSWAGGPGEQYF. The CDR3 DNA reads TGTGCCAGCAGTTGGGCGGGGGGCCCTGGCGAGCAGTACTTC.